This TCR beta chain was obtained from a study of cytomegalovirus exposure and HLA in healthy donors. A multiplex PCR was run with 60 Vbeta primers and 13 Jbeta primers. Here immunoSEQ multiplex PCR was the method, and the copy in TCRdb shows in-frame clones only, minus some. Among around 130,000 clones listed, around four fifths were seen once. The germline V gene encodes CDR1 MGHRA and CDR2 YSYEKL. CDR3 size: 17 residues. Trimming shortened V by 0 bases and J by 3 bases, and 18 bases separated the two germline ends. This chain joins TRBV4-1 and TRBJ2-7, with D perhaps TRBD1 or TRBD2 (5 bases each). Sequenced input: PBMCs. The TCR comes from a boy aged 2 to 10 in good health and CMV-seronegative. The CDR3 nucleotides read TGCGCCAGCAGCCAAGAATCCTCCCGATGTGGGGGCTACGAGCAGTACGTC. Translating it yields CASSQESSRCGGYEQYV.